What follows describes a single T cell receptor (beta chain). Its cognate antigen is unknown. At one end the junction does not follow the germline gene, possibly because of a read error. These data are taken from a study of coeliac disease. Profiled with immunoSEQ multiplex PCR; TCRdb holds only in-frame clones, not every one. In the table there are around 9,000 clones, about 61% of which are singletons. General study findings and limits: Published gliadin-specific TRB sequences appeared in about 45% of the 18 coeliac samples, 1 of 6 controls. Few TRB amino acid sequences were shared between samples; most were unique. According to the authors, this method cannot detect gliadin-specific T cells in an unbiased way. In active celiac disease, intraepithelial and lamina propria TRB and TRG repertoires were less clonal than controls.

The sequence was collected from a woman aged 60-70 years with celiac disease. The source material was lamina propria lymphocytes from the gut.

Here the CDR3 reads CASSLGEVVPYNEQFF. CDR3 nucleotide sequence: TGTGCTAGCAGCTTAGGCGAGGTAGTTCCCTACAATGAGCAGTTCTTC. The chain has TRBV7-7 and TRBJ2-1; D not resolved. This CDR3 comprises 16 residues. Germline CDR1 and CDR2: SSHAT and FNYEAQ (reference sequence).